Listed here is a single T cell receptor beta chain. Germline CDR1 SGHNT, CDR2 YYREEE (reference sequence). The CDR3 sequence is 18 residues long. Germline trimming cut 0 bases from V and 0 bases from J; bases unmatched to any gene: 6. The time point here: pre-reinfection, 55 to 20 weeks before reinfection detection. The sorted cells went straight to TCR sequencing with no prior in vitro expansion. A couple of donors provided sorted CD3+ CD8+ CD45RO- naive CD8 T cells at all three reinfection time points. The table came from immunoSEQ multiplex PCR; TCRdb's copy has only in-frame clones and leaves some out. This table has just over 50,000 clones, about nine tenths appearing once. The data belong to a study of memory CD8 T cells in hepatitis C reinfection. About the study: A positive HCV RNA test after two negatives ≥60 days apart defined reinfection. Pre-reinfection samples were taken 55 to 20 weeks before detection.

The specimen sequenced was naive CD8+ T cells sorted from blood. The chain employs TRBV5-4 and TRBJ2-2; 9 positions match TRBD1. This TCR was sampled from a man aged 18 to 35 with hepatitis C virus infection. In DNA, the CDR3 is TGTGCCAGCAGCTTGGGTGACAGGGGGAACGCGAACACCGGGGAGCTGTTTTTT. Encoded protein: CASSLGDRGNANTGELFF.